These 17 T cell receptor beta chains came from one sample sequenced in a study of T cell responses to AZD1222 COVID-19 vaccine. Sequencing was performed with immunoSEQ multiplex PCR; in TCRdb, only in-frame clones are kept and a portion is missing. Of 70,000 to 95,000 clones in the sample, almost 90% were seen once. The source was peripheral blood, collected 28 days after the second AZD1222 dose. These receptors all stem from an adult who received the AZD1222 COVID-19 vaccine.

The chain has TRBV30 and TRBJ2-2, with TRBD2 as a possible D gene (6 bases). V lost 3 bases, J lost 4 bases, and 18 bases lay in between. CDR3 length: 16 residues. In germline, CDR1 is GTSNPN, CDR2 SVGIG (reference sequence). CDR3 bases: TGTGCCTGGAGGCCCGGGACTTGGACGGCCACCGGGGAGCTGTTTTTT. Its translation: CAWRPGTWTATGELFF.

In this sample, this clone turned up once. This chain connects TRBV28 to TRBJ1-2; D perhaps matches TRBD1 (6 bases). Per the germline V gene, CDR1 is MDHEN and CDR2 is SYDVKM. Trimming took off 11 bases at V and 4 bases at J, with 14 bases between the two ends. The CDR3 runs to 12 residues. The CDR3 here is CAAKGGGYGYTF. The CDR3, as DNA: TGTGCCGCCAAGGGGGGAGGCTATGGCTACACCTTC.

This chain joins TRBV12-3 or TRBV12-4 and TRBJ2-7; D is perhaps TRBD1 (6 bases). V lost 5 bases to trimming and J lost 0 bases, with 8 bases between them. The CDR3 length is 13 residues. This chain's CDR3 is CASSPQGSYEQYF. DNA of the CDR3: TGTGCCAGCAGTCCACAGGGCTCCTACGAGCAGTACTTC.

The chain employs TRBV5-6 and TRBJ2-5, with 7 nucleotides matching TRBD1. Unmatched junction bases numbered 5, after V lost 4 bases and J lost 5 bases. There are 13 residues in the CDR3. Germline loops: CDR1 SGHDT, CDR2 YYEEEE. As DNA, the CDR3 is TGTGCCAGCAGCGGGGGACAGTCGGAGACCCAGTACTTC. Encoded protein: CASSGGQSETQYF.

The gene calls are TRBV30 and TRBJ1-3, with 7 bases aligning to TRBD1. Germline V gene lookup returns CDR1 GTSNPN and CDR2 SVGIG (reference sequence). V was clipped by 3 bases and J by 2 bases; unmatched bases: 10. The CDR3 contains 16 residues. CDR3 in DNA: TGTGCCTGGAGCCATCCGGGACAGAGGGCTGGAAACACCATATATTTT. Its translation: CAWSHPGQRAGNTIYF.

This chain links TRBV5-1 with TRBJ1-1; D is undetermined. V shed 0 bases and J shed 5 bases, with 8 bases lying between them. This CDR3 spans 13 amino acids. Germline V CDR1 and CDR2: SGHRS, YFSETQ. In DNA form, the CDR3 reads TGCGCCAGCAGCTTGGAGGTTCAGACTGAAGCTTTCTTT. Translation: CASSLEVQTEAFF.

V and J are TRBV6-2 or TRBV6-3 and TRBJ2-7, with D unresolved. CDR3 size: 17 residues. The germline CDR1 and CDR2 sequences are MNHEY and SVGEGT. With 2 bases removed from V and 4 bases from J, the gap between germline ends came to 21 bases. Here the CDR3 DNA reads TGTGCCAGCAGTTACCACGAGGACCGCGGACCCGGGTACGAGCAGTACTTC. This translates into CASSYHEDRGPGYEQYF.

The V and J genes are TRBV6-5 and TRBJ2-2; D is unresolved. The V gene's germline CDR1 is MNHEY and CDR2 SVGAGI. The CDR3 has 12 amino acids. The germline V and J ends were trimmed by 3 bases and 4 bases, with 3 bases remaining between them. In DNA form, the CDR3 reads TGTGCCAGCAGTTATTCCACCGGGGAGCTGTTTTTT. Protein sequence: CASSYSTGELFF.

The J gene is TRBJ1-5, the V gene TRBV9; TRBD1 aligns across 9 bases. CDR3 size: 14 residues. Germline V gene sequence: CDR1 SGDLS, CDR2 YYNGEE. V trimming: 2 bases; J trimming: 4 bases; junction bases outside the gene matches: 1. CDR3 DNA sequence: TGTGCCAGCAGCGTGGGACAGGGTAATCAGCCCCAGCATTTT. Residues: CASSVGQGNQPQHF.

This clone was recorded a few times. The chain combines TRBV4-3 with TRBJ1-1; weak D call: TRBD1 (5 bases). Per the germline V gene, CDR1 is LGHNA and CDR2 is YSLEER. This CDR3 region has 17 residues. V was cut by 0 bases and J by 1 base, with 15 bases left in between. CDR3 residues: CASSQDGGGTRNTEAFF. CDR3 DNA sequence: TGCGCCAGCAGCCAAGATGGGGGTGGCACGAGGAACACTGAAGCTTTCTTT.

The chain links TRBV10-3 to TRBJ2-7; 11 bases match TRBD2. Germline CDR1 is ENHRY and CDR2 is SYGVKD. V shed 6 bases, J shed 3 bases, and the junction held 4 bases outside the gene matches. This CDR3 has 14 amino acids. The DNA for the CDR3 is TGTGCCATCAGACACGGGACTAGCGGCTACGAGCAGTACTTC. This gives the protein CAIRHGTSGYEQYF.

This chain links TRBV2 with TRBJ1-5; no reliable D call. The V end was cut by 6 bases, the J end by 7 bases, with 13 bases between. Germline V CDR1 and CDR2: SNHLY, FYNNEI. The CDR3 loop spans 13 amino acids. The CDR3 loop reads CASRPLNGQPQHF. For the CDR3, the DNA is TGTGCCAGCAGACCTCTTAATGGCCAGCCCCAGCATTTT.

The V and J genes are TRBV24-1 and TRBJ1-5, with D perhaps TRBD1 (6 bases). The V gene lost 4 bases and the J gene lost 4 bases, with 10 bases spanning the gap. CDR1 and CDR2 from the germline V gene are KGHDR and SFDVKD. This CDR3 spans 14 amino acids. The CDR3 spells CATSEPDRNQPQHF. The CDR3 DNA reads TGTGCCACCAGTGAACCGGACAGAAATCAGCCCCAGCATTTT.

The DNA for the CDR3 is TGTGCCAGCAGCCCCGACAGGGGGCGTTTGGAGACCCAGTACTTC. Its protein is CASSPDRGRLETQYF. This chain connects TRBV14 to TRBJ2-5, with 10 bases that match TRBD1. CDR3 length equals 15 residues. The germline V gene has CDR1 SGHDN and CDR2 FVKESK. Trimming at V came to 4 bases and at J to 5 bases, leaving 7 bases not matched to a gene.

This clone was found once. CDR3 residues: CASRVGGRAYNEQFF. The CDR3, as DNA: TGTGCCAGCAGGGTGGGGGGGCGAGCCTACAATGAGCAGTTCTTC. The chain is built from TRBV5-5 and TRBJ2-1; TRBD2 is a possible D gene (7 bases). CDR1 is SGHKS, CDR2 YYEKEE, per germline (reference sequence). The V and J ends lost 5 bases and 2 bases respectively, with 14 bases between them. This CDR3 is 15 amino acids long.

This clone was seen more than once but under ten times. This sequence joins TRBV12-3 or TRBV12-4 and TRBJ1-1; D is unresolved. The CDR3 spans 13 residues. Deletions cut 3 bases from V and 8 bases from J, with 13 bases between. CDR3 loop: CASSFIETKEAFF. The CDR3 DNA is TGTGCCAGCAGTTTTATTGAGACGAAAGAAGCTTTCTTT.

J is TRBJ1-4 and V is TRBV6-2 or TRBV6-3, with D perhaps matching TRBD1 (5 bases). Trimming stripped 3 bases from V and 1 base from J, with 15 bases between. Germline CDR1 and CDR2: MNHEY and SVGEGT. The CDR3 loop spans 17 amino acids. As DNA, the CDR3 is TGTGCCAGCAGTTATCCGGGGACCTCCTTAACTAATGAAAAACTGTTTTTT. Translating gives CASSYPGTSLTNEKLFF.